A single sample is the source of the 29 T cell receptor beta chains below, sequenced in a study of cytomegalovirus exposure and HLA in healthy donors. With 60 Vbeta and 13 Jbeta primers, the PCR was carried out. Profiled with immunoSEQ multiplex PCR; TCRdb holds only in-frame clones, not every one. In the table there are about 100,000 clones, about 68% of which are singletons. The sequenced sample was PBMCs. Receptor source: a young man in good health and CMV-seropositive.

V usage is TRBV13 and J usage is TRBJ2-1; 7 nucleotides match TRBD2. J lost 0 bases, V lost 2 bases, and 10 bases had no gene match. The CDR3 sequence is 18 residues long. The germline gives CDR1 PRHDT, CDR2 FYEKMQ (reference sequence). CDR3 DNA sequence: TGTGCCAGCAGCTTATTGGGCCGCTGGGGGGGCTCCTACAATGAGCAGTTCTTC. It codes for CASSLLGRWGGSYNEQFF. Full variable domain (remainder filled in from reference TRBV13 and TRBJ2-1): AAGVIQSPRHLIKEKRETATLKCYPIPRHDTVYWYQQGPGQDPQFLISFYEKMQSDKGSIPDRFSAQQFSDYHSELNMSSLELGDSALYFCASSLLGRWGGSYNEQFFGPGTRLTVL.

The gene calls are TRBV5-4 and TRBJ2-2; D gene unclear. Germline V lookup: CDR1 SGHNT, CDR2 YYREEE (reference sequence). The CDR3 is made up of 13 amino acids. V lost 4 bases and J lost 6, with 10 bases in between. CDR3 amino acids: CASSPSPSGELFF. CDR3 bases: TGTGCCAGCAGCCCGAGCCCTTCCGGGGAGCTGTTTTTT.

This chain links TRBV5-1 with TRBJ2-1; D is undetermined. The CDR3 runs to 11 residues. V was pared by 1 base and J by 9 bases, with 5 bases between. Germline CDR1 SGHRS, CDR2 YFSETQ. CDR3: CASSLPGEQFF. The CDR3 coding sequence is TGCGCCAGCAGCTTGCCCGGTGAGCAGTTCTTC.

CDR3 loop: CASSFEGVDQPQHF. For the CDR3, the DNA is TGTGCCAGCAGCTTCGAAGGGGTCGATCAGCCCCAGCATTTT. This chain uses TRBV7-9 with TRBJ1-5, with D tentatively TRBD1 (5 bases). The CDR3 is 14 amino acids. Germline loops: CDR1 SEHNR, CDR2 FQNEAQ (reference sequence). Trimming pared 3 bases from V and 5 bases from J, leaving 11 bases between.

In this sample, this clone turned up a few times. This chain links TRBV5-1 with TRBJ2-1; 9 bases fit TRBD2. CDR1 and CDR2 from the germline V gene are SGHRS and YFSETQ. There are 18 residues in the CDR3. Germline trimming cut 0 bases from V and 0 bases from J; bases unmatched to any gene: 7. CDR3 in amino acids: CASSLGSGGPTSYNEQFF. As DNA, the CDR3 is TGCGCCAGCAGCTTGGGTAGCGGGGGACCTACCTCCTACAATGAGCAGTTCTTC.

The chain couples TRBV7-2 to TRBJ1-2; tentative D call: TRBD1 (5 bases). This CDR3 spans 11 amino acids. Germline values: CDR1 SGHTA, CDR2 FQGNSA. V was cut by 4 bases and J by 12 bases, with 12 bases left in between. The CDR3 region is CASSSGGDHTF. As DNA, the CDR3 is TGTGCCAGCAGCTCCGGGGGAGATCACACCTTC.

This CDR3 reads CAISDSGTGGFLGGYTF. Here the CDR3 DNA reads TGTGCCATCAGTGATTCCGGGACAGGGGGTTTCTTGGGTGGCTACACCTTC. V gene TRBV10-3 combines with J gene TRBJ1-2; the match to TRBD1 covers 11 bases. CDR1 ENHRY and CDR2 SYGVKD come from the germline V gene. The CDR3 covers 17 residues. V lost 3 bases and J lost 7; bases outside the gene matches: 13.

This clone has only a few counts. Written as DNA, the CDR3 is TGTGCCAGCAGGAGGGACAGCTACAATGAGCAGTTCTTC. Translating gives CASRRDSYNEQFF. The V and J genes are TRBV6-1 and TRBJ2-1; the match to TRBD1 covers 7 bases. Germline V lookup: CDR1 MNHNS, CDR2 SASEGT. J lost 3 bases, V lost 6 bases, and 2 bases had no gene match. The length of the CDR3 is 13 residues.

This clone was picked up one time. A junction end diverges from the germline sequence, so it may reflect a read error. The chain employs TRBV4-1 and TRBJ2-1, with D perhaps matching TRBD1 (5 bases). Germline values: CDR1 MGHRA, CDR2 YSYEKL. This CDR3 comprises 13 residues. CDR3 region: CASSTVRANERFF. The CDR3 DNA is TGCGCCAGCAGCACGGTCAGGGCCAATGAGCGGTTCTTC.

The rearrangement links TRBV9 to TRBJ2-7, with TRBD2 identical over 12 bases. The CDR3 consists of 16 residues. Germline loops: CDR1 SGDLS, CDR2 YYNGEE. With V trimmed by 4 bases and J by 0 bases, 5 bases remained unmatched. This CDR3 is CASSPGLAGSSYEQYF. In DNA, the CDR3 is TGTGCCAGCAGCCCCGGACTAGCGGGGAGCTCCTACGAGCAGTACTTC. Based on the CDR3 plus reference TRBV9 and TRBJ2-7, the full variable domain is DSGVTQTPKHLITATGQRVTLRCSPRSGDLSVYWYQQSLDQGLQFLIQYYNGEERAKGNILERFSAQQFPDLHSELNLSSLELGDSALYFCASSPGLAGSSYEQYFGPGTRLTVT.

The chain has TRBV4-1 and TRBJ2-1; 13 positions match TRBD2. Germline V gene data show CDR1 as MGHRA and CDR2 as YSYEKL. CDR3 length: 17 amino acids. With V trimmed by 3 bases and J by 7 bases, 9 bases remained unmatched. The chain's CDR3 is CASSQGLLAGGPNEQFF. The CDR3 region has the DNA TGCGCCAGCAGCCAGGGGTTACTAGCGGGGGGGCCGAATGAGCAGTTCTTC.

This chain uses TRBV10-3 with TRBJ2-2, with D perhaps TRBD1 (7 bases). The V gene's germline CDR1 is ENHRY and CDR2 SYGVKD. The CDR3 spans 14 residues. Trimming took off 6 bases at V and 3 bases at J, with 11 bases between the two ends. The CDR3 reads CAISQGGYTGELFF. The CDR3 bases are TGTGCCATCAGCCAGGGGGGATACACCGGGGAGCTGTTTTTT.

CDR3 coding DNA: TGTGCCAGCAGTTTAACAGGGGGCTCGTGGCCCCAGCATTTT. Its protein is CASSLTGGSWPQHF. The chain combines TRBV9 with TRBJ1-5; 9 bases match TRBD1. The length of the CDR3 is 14 residues. Germline CDR1 is SGDLS and CDR2 is YYNGEE. V lost 5 bases, J lost 9 bases, and 9 bases stayed unmatched.

CDR3 coding DNA: TGTGCCAGCAGCTTAAGCGGCAGTTTTAATGAAAAACTGTTTTTT. Translation gives CASSLSGSFNEKLFF. The J gene is TRBJ1-4, the V gene TRBV7-8, with D hard to call. The germline V and J ends were trimmed by 2 bases and 4 bases, with 11 bases remaining between them. Germline V gene data show CDR1 as SGHVS and CDR2 as FQNEAQ. The CDR3 spans 15 residues.

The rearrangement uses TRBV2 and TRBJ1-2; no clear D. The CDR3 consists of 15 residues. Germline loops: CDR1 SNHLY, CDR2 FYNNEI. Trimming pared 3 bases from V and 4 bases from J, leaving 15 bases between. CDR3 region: CASSEVRQNLYGYTF. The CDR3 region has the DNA TGTGCCAGCAGTGAGGTCCGACAAAATCTCTATGGCTACACCTTC.

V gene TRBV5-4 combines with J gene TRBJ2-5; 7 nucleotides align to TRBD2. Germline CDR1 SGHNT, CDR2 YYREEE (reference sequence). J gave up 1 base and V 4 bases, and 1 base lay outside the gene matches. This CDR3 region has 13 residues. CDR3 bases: TGTGCCAGCAGCACGGGGGGCCAAGAGACCCAGTACTTC. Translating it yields CASSTGGQETQYF.

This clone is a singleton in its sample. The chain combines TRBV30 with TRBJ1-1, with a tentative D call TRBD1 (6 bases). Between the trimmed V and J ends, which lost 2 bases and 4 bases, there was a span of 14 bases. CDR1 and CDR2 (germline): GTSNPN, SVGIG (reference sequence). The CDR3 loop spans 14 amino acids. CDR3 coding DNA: TGTGCCTGGAGTCCTGGGTTCAGGGGCACTGAAGCTTTCTTT. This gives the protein CAWSPGFRGTEAFF.

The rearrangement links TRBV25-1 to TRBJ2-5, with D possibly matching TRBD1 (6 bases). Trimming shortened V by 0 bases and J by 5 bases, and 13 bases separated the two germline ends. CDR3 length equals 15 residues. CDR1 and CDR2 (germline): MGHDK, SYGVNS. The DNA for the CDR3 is TGTGCCAGCAGTGAATACACAGTCCAGGGGGAGACCCAGTACTTC. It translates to CASSEYTVQGETQYF.

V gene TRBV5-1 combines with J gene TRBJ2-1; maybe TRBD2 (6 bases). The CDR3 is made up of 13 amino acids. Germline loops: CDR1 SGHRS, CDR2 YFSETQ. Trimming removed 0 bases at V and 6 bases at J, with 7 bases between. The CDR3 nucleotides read TGCGCCAGCAGCTTGGGAGCGGGCAATGAGCAGTTCTTC. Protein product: CASSLGAGNEQFF.

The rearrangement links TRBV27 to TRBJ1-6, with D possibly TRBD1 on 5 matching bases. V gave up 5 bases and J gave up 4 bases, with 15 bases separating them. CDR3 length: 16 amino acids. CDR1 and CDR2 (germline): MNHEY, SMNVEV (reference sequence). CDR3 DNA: TGTGCCAGCAGTGATCCTGGGGGGGGATATAATTCACCCCTCCACTTT. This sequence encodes CASSDPGGGYNSPLHF.

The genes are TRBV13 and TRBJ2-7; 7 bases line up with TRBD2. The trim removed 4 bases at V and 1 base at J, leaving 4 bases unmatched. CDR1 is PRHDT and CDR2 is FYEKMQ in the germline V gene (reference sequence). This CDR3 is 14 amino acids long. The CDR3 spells CASSSGGGSYEQYF. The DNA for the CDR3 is TGTGCCAGCAGCTCGGGAGGAGGGTCCTACGAGCAGTACTTC. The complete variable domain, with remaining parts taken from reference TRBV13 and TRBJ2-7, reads AAGVIQSPRHLIKEKRETATLKCYPIPRHDTVYWYQQGPGQDPQFLISFYEKMQSDKGSIPDRFSAQQFSDYHSELNMSSLELGDSALYFCASSSGGGSYEQYFGPGTRLTVT.

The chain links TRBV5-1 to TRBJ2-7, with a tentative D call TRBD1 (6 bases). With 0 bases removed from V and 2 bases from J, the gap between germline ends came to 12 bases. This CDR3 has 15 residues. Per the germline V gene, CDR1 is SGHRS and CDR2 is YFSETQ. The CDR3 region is CASSLGGGSTYEQYF. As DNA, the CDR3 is TGCGCCAGCAGCTTGGGAGGGGGAAGCACCTACGAGCAGTACTTC.

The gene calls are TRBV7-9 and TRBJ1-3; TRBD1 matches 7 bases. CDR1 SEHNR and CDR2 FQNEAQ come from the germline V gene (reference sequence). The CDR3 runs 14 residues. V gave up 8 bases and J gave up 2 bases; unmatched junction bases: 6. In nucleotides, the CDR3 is TGTGCCAGCTATGAGACAGGGCCTGGAAACACCATATATTTT. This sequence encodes CASYETGPGNTIYF.

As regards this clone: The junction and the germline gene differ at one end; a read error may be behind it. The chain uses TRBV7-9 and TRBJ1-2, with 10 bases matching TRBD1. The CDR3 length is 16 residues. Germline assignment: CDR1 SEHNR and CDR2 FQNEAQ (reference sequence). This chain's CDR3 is CSSSLGTGAINYGYTF. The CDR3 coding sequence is TGTTCCAGCAGCCTCGGGACAGGGGCGATTAACTATGGCTACACCTTC. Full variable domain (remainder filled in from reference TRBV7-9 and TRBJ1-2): DTGVSQNPRHKITKRGQNVTFRCDPISEHNRLYWYRQTLGQGPEFLTYFQNEAQLEKSRLLSDRFSAERPKGSFSTLEIQRTEQGDSAMYLCSSSLGTGAINYGYTFGSGTRLTVV.

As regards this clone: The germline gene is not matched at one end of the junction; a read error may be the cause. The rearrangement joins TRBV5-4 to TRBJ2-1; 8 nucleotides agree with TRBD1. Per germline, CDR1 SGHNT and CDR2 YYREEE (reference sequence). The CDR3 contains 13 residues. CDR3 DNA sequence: TGTGCCAGCAGCTCGACAGGGGCCGATGAGCAGCTCTTC. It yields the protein CASSSTGADEQLF.

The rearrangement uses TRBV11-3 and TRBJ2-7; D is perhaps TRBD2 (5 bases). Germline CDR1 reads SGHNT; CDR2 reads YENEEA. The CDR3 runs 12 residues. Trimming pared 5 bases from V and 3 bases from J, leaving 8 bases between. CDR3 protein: CASSLGSYEQYF. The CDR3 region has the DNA TGTGCCAGCAGCCTAGGGAGCTACGAGCAGTACTTC.

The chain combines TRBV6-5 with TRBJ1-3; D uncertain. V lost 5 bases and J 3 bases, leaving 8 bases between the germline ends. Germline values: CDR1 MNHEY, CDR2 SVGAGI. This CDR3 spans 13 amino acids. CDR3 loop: CASSTEGGNTIYF. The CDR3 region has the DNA TGTGCCAGCAGTACAGAGGGTGGAAACACCATATATTTT.

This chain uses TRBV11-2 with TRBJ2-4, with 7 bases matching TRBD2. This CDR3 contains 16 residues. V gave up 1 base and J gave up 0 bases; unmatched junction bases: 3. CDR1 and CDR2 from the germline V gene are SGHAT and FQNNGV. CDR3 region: CASSLGLAVAKNIQYF. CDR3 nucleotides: TGTGCCAGCAGCTTAGGGCTAGCGGTAGCCAAAAACATTCAGTACTTC. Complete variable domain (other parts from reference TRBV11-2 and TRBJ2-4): EAGVAQSPRYKIIEKRQSVAFWCNPISGHATLYWYQQILGQGPKLLIQFQNNGVVDDSQLPKDRFSAERLKGVDSTLKIQPAKLEDSAVYLCASSLGLAVAKNIQYFGAGTRLSVL.

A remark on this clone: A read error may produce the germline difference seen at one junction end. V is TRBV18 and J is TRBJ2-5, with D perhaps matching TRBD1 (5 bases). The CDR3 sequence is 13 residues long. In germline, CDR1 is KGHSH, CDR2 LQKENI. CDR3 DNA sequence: TGTGCCAGCTCACCGGACAACCAAGAGAGCCAGTACTTC. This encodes CASSPDNQESQYF.